Below are 10 T cell receptor beta chains sequenced from a single sample in a study of PD-1 blockade in classical Hodgkin lymphoma. Clones were read by immunoSEQ multiplex PCR, and TCRdb kept only the in-frame ones, dropping some. This table has some 6,800 clones, just over 85% appearing once. Patients all relapsed after autologous stem cell transplantation, and there was variation in brentuximab vedotin exposure. Sequencing was performed on peripheral blood mononuclear cells (PBMCs), taken before the second cycle of nivolumab. These receptor sequences come from a human donor with classical Hodgkin lymphoma.

This clone was counted a few times. V gene TRBV6-1 combines with J gene TRBJ1-6; 8 nucleotides align to TRBD1. The CDR3 covers 14 residues. With V trimmed by 8 bases and J by 11 bases, 11 bases remained unmatched. Germline CDR1 reads MNHNS; CDR2 reads SASEGT. CDR3 in DNA: TGTGCCAGCCAAAACCAGGGGGCAGTGACACCCCTCCACTTT. Its protein is CASQNQGAVTPLHF.

Of note for this clone: One end of the junction does not line up with germline, which may come from a read error. The chain uses TRBV5-3 and TRBJ1-1; 9 bases line up with TRBD1. TRBV5-3 is an ORF, and what it does is uncertain. This CDR3 comprises 14 residues. For the CDR3, the DNA is TGTGCCAGCAGCTCGGACAGGGGAAACACTGAAGCTTTCTTT. Protein product: CASSSDRGNTEAFF.

V and J are TRBV7-2 and TRBJ2-3; 11 bases are a match to TRBD2. Germline V gene sequence: CDR1 SGHTA, CDR2 FQGNSA. J lost 1 base, V lost 5 bases, and 11 bases had no gene match. The CDR3 spans 18 residues. The CDR3 DNA sequence: TGTGCCAGCAGCCCCAGACTAGCGGGGCGACCTGGCACAGATACGCAGTATTTT. Its translation is CASSPRLAGRPGTDTQYF.

This clone occurred once. J is TRBJ1-4 and V is TRBV4-1; the D gene is possibly TRBD1 (6 bases). The V and J ends lost 3 bases and 5 bases respectively, with 16 bases between them. Germline V gives CDR1 MGHRA, CDR2 YSYEKL. There are 16 residues in the CDR3. CDR3 loop: CASSHPGGGQNEKLFF. The CDR3 nucleotides are TGCGCCAGCAGCCATCCCGGGGGGGGGCAGAATGAAAAACTGTTTTTT.

The gene calls are TRBV6-5 and TRBJ1-1; no firm D call. V was clipped by 2 bases and J by 4 bases, with 14 bases between them. The CDR3 is 15 amino acids. Germline V gene lookup returns CDR1 MNHEY and CDR2 SVGAGI. The CDR3 protein is CASSYEVRVGTEAFF. The CDR3 nucleotides are TGTGCCAGCAGTTACGAGGTGAGGGTAGGCACTGAAGCTTTCTTT.

This chain joins TRBV7-3 and TRBJ1-2, with D uncertain. This CDR3 spans 14 amino acids. Germline values: CDR1 SGHTA, CDR2 FQGTGA. Trimming removed 6 bases at V and 0 bases at J, with 11 bases between. Here the CDR3 reads CASRPQLANYGYTF. In nucleotides, the CDR3 is TGTGCCAGCAGACCCCAGTTAGCTAACTATGGCTACACCTTC.

The chain has TRBV19 and TRBJ2-4; TRBD1 aligns across 8 bases. Germline CDR1 reads LNHDA; CDR2 reads SQIVND (reference sequence). V was clipped by 5 bases and J by 0 bases; unmatched bases: 9. CDR3 size: 17 residues. The CDR3 spells CASSSGQGRIAKNIQYF. The CDR3 DNA follows: TGTGCCAGTAGTTCCGGACAGGGCCGAATAGCCAAAAACATTCAGTACTTC. Complete variable domain (other parts from reference TRBV19 and TRBJ2-4): DGGITQSPKYLFRKEGQNVTLSCEQNLNHDAMYWYRQDPGQGLRLIYYSQIVNDFQKGDIAEGYSVSREKKESFPLTVTSAQKNPTAFYLCASSSGQGRIAKNIQYFGAGTRLSVL.

With regard to this clone: A read error may produce the germline difference seen at one junction end. V usage is TRBV6-5 and J usage is TRBJ2-3; 10 bases align to TRBD2. The CDR3 has 16 residues. Looked up from germline, CDR1 is MNHEY and CDR2 is SVGAGI. The DNA of the CDR3 is TGTGTCAGCAGTTACATTAGCGGGGGGCTTACAGATACGCAGTATTTT. Protein product: CVSSYISGGLTDTQYF.

The chain links TRBV7-6 to TRBJ2-5; the D is unclear. Germline CDR1 and CDR2: SGHVS and FNYEAQ. V lost 0 bases and J 2 bases, leaving 10 bases between the germline ends. The CDR3 consists of 15 residues. CDR3 bases: TGTGCCAGCAGCTTAGCGGCCTCGAAACAAGAGACCCAGTACTTC. The encoded protein is CASSLAASKQETQYF. The variable domain in full, with the rest retrieved from reference TRBV7-6 and TRBJ2-5, is GAGVSQSPRYKVTKRGQDVALRCDPISGHVSLYWYRQALGQGPEFLTYFNYEAQQDKSGLPNDRFSAERPEGSISTLTIQRTEQRDSAMYRCASSLAASKQETQYFGPGTRLLVL.

The chain combines TRBV5-1 with TRBJ2-3; D is possibly TRBD2 (5 bases). Trimming pared 4 bases from V and 1 base from J, leaving 10 bases between. CDR1 is SGHRS and CDR2 is YFSETQ in the germline V gene. This CDR3 has 14 amino acids. The CDR3 protein is CASSPMRGTDTQYF. CDR3 coding DNA: TGCGCCAGCAGCCCTATGAGGGGCACAGATACGCAGTATTTT. The variable domain in full, completed from reference TRBV5-1 and TRBJ2-3, reads KAGVTQTPRYLIKTRGQQVTLSCSPISGHRSVSWYQQTPGQGLQFLFEYFSETQRNKGNFPGRFSGRQFSNSRSEMNVSTLELGDSALYLCASSPMRGTDTQYFGPGTRLTVL.